Below, 25 T cell receptor beta chains from the same sample are listed, as sequenced in a study of CD8+CD57+ T cells in acquired aplastic anemia. The authors sequenced patients whose flow cytometry had shown CD8+CD57+ cell expansion. Both TCR beta VDJ combination and CDR3 sequence profiling were carried out. Genomic DNA was the template for this profiling. Each CDR3 protein is one row after TCRdb ran MiXCR on the reads. The repertoire includes around 120,000 distinct CDR3 sequences, 40% of them detected once, and about 3% sits in the top ten. The sequenced sample consisted of sorted CD4+, CD8+, or CD8+CD57+ T cells (not recorded which) from PBMCs. The receptors derive from a human donor with aplastic anemia.

The count of this clonotype is one. The chain joins TRBV7-9 to TRBJ2-5, with a possible D match to TRBD1 (6 bases). The V end lost 5 bases, the J end lost 7 bases, and 8 bases lay between the germline ends. The CDR3 length is 11 residues. Germline CDR1 is SEHNR and CDR2 is FQNEAQ (reference sequence). This chain's CDR3 is CASSPRGTQYF. CDR3 nucleotide sequence: TGTGCCAGCAGCCCCAGGGGGACCCAGTACTTC.

Many counts were recorded for this clonotype. The chain couples TRBV5-4 to TRBJ2-6; maybe TRBD1 (5 bases). The V end was cut by 7 bases, the J end by 0 bases, with 14 bases between. The CDR3 totals 16 residues. Looked up from germline, CDR1 is SGHNT and CDR2 is YYREEE (reference sequence). CDR3 residues: CASAAFQGSGANVLTF. DNA for the CDR3: TGTGCCAGCGCTGCTTTCCAGGGCTCTGGGGCCAACGTCCTGACTTTC.

The V gene is TRBV2, the J gene TRBJ2-7, with 9 bases fitting TRBD1. V dropped 3 bases and J dropped 6; count of bases not matched to a gene: 6. CDR1 and CDR2 from the germline V gene are SNHLY and FYNNEI. The CDR3 contains 14 residues. The CDR3 DNA follows: TGTGCCAGCAGTGATGGGACAGGGCGGCGCGAGCAGTACTTC. It encodes CASSDGTGRREQYF.

Only one count was recorded for this clonotype. V and J are TRBV25-1 and TRBJ1-1; D not resolved. Germline V gene sequence: CDR1 MGHDK, CDR2 SYGVNS. Trimming removed 1 base at V and 0 bases at J, with 6 bases between. The CDR3 runs to 14 residues. The CDR3 nucleotides read TGTGCCAGCAGTGAATTTGGCTTGAACACTGAAGCTTTCTTT. The encoded protein is CASSEFGLNTEAFF.

This clonotype was seen a few times. A much bigger clone sits one base away, suggesting this may be a read error. The CDR3 loop is CASSINGQAGYTF. The DNA of the CDR3 is TGTGCCAGCAGCATAAATGGACAAGCCGGCTACACCTTC. V usage is TRBV7-8 and J usage is TRBJ1-2; perhaps TRBD1 as D (5 bases). CDR3 length: 13 amino acids. Looked up from germline, CDR1 is SGHVS and CDR2 is FQNEAQ. Trimming left V 5 bases short and J 8 bases short, with 15 bases between. The full variable domain, completed using reference TRBV7-8 and TRBJ1-2, is GAGVSQSPRYKVAKRGQDVALRCDPISGHVSLFWYQQALGQGPEFLTYFQNEAQLDKSGLPSDRFFAERPEGSVSTLKIQRTQQEDSAVYLCASSINGQAGYTFGSGTRLTVV.

This clonotype has at least ten counts. The chain carries TRBV5-5 and TRBJ2-3; 9 nucleotides align to TRBD2. V was clipped by 2 bases and J by 5 bases; unmatched bases: 9. The CDR3 totals 16 residues. Germline CDR1 is SGHKS and CDR2 is YYEKEE (reference sequence). CDR3 DNA sequence: TGTGCCAGCAGCTTAACCGGGACTAGCATCGGAGATACGCAGTATTTT. Amino acids: CASSLTGTSIGDTQYF.

Ten or more counts support this clonotype. The chain couples TRBV29-1 to TRBJ2-2; no definite D call. The V end lost 5 bases, the J end lost 3 bases, and 13 bases lay between the germline ends. Germline V gene data show CDR1 as SQVTM and CDR2 as ANQGSEA. The length of the CDR3 is 14 residues. As DNA, the CDR3 is TGCAGCGTTTCTCACAAACTCTACACCGGGGAGCTGTTTTTT. As protein: CSVSHKLYTGELFF.

This clonotype was recorded at least ten times. The junction departs from germline at one end; a sequencing error may be responsible. CDR3 region: CARSGHNEQFF. DNA for the CDR3: TGTGCCCGCAGCGGACACAATGAGCAGTTCTTC. The rearrangement joins TRBV2 to TRBJ2-1; a possible D gene is TRBD2 (5 bases). Germline V CDR1 and CDR2: SNHLY, FYNNEI. This CDR3 has 11 residues.

There are many counts of this clonotype. V and J are TRBV12-3 or TRBV12-4 and TRBJ1-2; no firm D call. The CDR3 length is 13 residues. V dropped 6 bases and J dropped 11 bases, with 19 bases sitting between them. Written as DNA, the CDR3 is TGTGCCAGCAGCTACTATCCGGGCCGTAGATACACCTTC. The encoded protein is CASSYYPGRRYTF.

The chain employs TRBV18 and TRBJ2-5, with D possibly matching TRBD2 (5 bases). Germline assignment: CDR1 KGHSH and CDR2 LQKENI. V was pared by 5 bases and J by 3 bases, with 10 bases between. CDR3 length: 13 amino acids. The CDR3 DNA is TGTGCCAGCTCAACCGGGGTCGAAGAGACCCAGTACTTC. This gives the protein CASSTGVEETQYF.

This clonotype came up once. CDR3 coding DNA: TGTGCCAGTAGTGAGACAGCCTCGGCGGGTGAGCAGTTCTTC. This translates into CASSETASAGEQFF. V gene TRBV19 combines with J gene TRBJ2-1, with D possibly called TRBD1 or TRBD2 (5 bases each). In germline, CDR1 is LNHDA, CDR2 SQIVND (reference sequence). Between the trimmed V and J ends, which lost 5 bases and 9 bases, there was a span of 17 bases. The CDR3 sequence is 14 residues long.

A single count supports this clonotype. The gene calls are TRBV29-1 and TRBJ2-5; 7 bases map to TRBD2. This CDR3 spans 14 amino acids. V trimming: 3 bases; J trimming: 2 bases; junction bases outside the gene matches: 6. Germline loops: CDR1 SQVTM, CDR2 ANQGSEA. The DNA for the CDR3 is TGCAGCGTTGATGGGGCGGGGGTTCAAGAGACCCAGTACTTC. Its translation is CSVDGAGVQETQYF.

The chain employs TRBV5-4 and TRBJ1-3; no clear D. Trimming removed 3 bases from V and 2 bases from J, with 24 bases in between. Germline V CDR1 and CDR2: SGHNT, YYREEE (reference sequence). This CDR3 is built from 19 residues. The DNA of the CDR3 is TGTGCCAGCAGCTCTCGGACGGGATCCCGGACCCTACCTGGAAACACCATATATTTT. This sequence encodes CASSSRTGSRTLPGNTIYF.

This clonotype was seen at least ten times. V is TRBV25-1 and J is TRBJ2-5; D gene ambiguous. The CDR3 is 14 residues long. The germline V and J ends were trimmed by 6 bases and 2 bases, with 13 bases remaining between them. CDR1 MGHDK and CDR2 SYGVNS come from the germline V gene. CDR3 in amino acids: CASSPPGSQETQYF. The CDR3 DNA reads TGTGCCAGCAGCCCTCCCGGTTCTCAAGAGACCCAGTACTTC.

A word on this clonotype: As the CDR3 is not closed by the conserved phenylalanine or tryptophan, this likely results from a read error. The chain couples TRBV4-3 to TRBJ1-4; 7 bases are shared with TRBD1. Germline values: CDR1 LGHNA, CDR2 YSLEER. CDR3 length: 16 amino acids. Germline trimming cut 1 base from V and 4 bases from J; bases unmatched to any gene: 6. CDR3 sequence: CASSQGSGQINEKLFL. In DNA form, the CDR3 reads TGCGCCAGCAGCCAAGGGTCGGGACAGATTAATGAAAAACTGTTTCTT.

The rearrangement links TRBV29-1 to TRBJ1-1, with unresolved D. V lost 4 bases, J lost 11 bases, and 14 bases lay in between. This CDR3 has 11 amino acids. Germline V gene sequence: CDR1 SQVTM, CDR2 ANQGSEA. The CDR3: CSVVARALAFF. In DNA form, the CDR3 reads TGCAGCGTTGTTGCACGAGCCCTTGCTTTCTTT.

The V gene is TRBV5-5, the J gene TRBJ1-2; 9 nucleotides match TRBD1. Looked up from germline, CDR1 is SGHKS and CDR2 is YYEKEE (reference sequence). V shed 0 bases and J 2 bases; nucleotides not matched to a gene: 5. The CDR3 totals 16 residues. CDR3 in DNA: TGTGCCAGCAGCTTGGCCCCGGGACAGGGAAACTATGGCTACACCTTC. Translation: CASSLAPGQGNYGYTF.

This chain joins TRBV7-3 and TRBJ1-1; 7 nucleotides line up with TRBD1. The CDR3 is 14 residues long. Germline V gene data show CDR1 as SGHTA and CDR2 as FQGTGA. The CDR3: CAAKGAGRLTEAFF. The DNA of the CDR3 is TGTGCGGCCAAGGGGGCAGGGAGGTTAACTGAAGCTTTCTTT. Full variable domain (rest looked up from reference TRBV7-3 and TRBJ1-1): GAGVSQTPSNKVTEKGKYVELRCDPISGHTALYWYRQSLGQGPEFLIYFQGTGAADDSGLPNDRFFAVRPEGSVSTLKIQRTERGDSAVYLCAAKGAGRLTEAFFGQGTRLTVV.

A word on this clonotype: Given a much more abundant clone one base away, this may be a read error. The genes are TRBV6-5 and TRBJ1-3; D not resolved. The CDR3 loop spans 15 amino acids. CDR1 is MNHEY and CDR2 is SVGAGI in the germline V gene. CDR3 DNA: TGTGCCAGCAGTTACTCCGGTGGCTCTGGAAACACCATGTATTTT. Its protein is CASSYSGGSGNTMYF.

This chain uses TRBV12-3 or TRBV12-4 with TRBJ2-3; TRBD2 matches 16 bases. Losses at the gene ends were 7 bases for V and 0 bases for J; bases not matched to a gene: 7. There are 18 residues in the CDR3. The CDR3 region has the DNA TGTGCCAGCAAGCCGGGACTAGCGGGGGGGCTGAGCACAGATACGCAGTATTTT. This sequence encodes CASKPGLAGGLSTDTQYF.

This clonotype was recorded only once. The germline gene is not matched at one end of the junction; a read error may be the cause. The chain employs TRBV24-1 and TRBJ2-6, with 7 bases matching TRBD1. The CDR3 covers 16 residues. Per the germline V gene, CDR1 is KGHDR and CDR2 is SFDVKD. Here the CDR3 DNA reads TGTGCCACCAGTGACCGCGACAGGGCTGGGGCCAACGTCCTGACCTTC. It translates to CATSDRDRAGANVLTF.

This clonotype was found a few times. At one end the junction does not follow the germline gene, possibly because of a read error. The chain links TRBV19 to TRBJ1-6; possible D gene TRBD1, 5 bases. The CDR3 has 15 amino acids. Germline loops: CDR1 LNHDA, CDR2 SQIVND (reference sequence). CDR3 sequence: CASHTRLGHHSSLHF. CDR3 nucleotide sequence: TGTGCCAGTCATACTAGACTTGGACATCATTCATCCCTCCACTTT.

This clonotype appeared a few times. At one end, the junction sequence differs from germline, possibly due to a read error. V usage is TRBV5-1 and J usage is TRBJ2-7; 7 nucleotides match TRBD2. This CDR3 has 14 residues. CDR1 SGHRS and CDR2 YFSETQ come from the germline V gene. The CDR3 loop is CAGSGGTRGGEQYF. The CDR3 DNA is TGCGCCGGCAGCGGAGGGACTCGCGGGGGTGAGCAGTACTTC.

J is TRBJ2-1 and V is TRBV7-6; D is unresolved. Trimming left V 5 bases short and J 4 bases short, with 9 bases between. Germline V gives CDR1 SGHVS, CDR2 FNYEAQ. CDR3 length: 13 residues. CDR3 sequence: CASSPSAYNEQFF. For the CDR3, the DNA is TGTGCCAGCAGCCCTTCTGCGTACAATGAGCAGTTCTTC.

The V call is TRBV20-1, the J call TRBJ1-6, with unresolved D. From germline, CDR1 is DFQATT and CDR2 SNEGSKA (reference sequence). The V and J ends lost 3 bases and 7 bases respectively, with 10 bases between them. CDR3 length equals 13 residues. The CDR3 sequence is CSASASSNSPLHF. In DNA form, the CDR3 reads TGCAGTGCTAGCGCCAGTTCCAATTCACCCCTCCACTTT.